The rows below give T cell receptor beta chains drawn from one sample of a study of blood T cell repertoires in COVID-19. The assay was immunoSEQ multiplex PCR, and TCRdb's table has in-frame clones only and misses some. The data hold roughly 88,000 clones, with 70% to 90% observed a single time. What was sequenced was peripheral blood. The source of these receptors is a woman aged 80 or over with acute or convalescent COVID-19. Each CDR3 is given with its conserved first and last residue. D genes are given only for firm matches. Rows may omit the clone size; those that give it use once, few, many or a size class.

CDR3: CASSKNMNTEAFF
DNA: TGTGCCAGCAGCAAGAACATGAACACTGAAGCTTTCTTT
J: TRBJ1-1
size: few
V: TRBV7-8
D: .

CDR3: CASRKPGQGISGELFF
DNA: TGTGCCAGCAGAAAACCGGGACAGGGTATCTCCGGGGAGCTGTTTTTT
J: TRBJ2-2
size: .
V: TRBV27
D: TRBD1

CDR3: CASRGAGGGSEAFF
DNA: TGTGCCAGCAGGGGAGCGGGAGGCGGATCTGAAGCTTTCTTT
J: TRBJ1-1
size: .
V: TRBV25-1
D: .

CDR3: CASSLEGQVYSPLHF
DNA: TGTGCCAGCAGCTTAGAGGGACAGGTATATTCACCCCTCCACTTT
J: TRBJ1-6
size: .
V: TRBV7-8
D: TRBD1

CDR3: CASSSGTGDGNTIYF
DNA: TGTGCCAGTAGTAGCGGGACAGGGGATGGAAACACCATATATTTT
J: TRBJ1-3
size: .
V: TRBV19
D: TRBD1

CDR3: CASSLGGGTGWTRNTIYF
DNA: TGCGCCAGCAGCCTAGGGGGGGGGACAGGGTGGACCAGAAACACCATATATTTT
J: TRBJ1-3
size: .
V: TRBV4-3
D: TRBD1

CDR3: CASSPEPGQGGPSAEQYF
DNA: TGTGCCAGCAGCCCAGAGCCGGGACAGGGGGGCCCCTCGGCCGAGCAGTACTTC
J: TRBJ2-7
size: .
V: TRBV6-2/TRBV6-3
D: TRBD1

CDR3: CSGREASGELFF
DNA: TGCAGCGGACGAGAGGCATCCGGGGAGCTGTTTTTT
J: TRBJ2-2
size: once
V: TRBV29-1
D: .

CDR3: CASSPVYEQYF
DNA: TGTGCCAGCAGCCCCGTATACGAGCAGTACTTC
J: TRBJ2-7
size: .
V: TRBV7-9
D: .

CDR3: CASKMVRGNLHGYTF
DNA: TGTGCCAGCAAAATGGTCCGGGGGAATCTGCATGGCTACACCTTC
J: TRBJ1-2
size: .
V: TRBV28
D: .

CDR3: CSALQGPNTGELFF
DNA: TGCAGCGCTTTACAGGGTCCCAACACCGGGGAGCTGTTTTTT
J: TRBJ2-2
size: .
V: TRBV29-1
D: .

CDR3: CASSLRGGGQETQYF
DNA: TGTGCCAGCAGTTTACGCGGGGGGGGCCAAGAGACCCAGTACTTC
J: TRBJ2-5
size: .
V: TRBV27
D: TRBD2

CDR3: CASSSQGLGYTF
DNA: TGTGCCAGCAGTTCTCAGGGACTGGGCTACACCTTC
J: TRBJ1-2
size: .
V: TRBV6-2/TRBV6-3
D: .

CDR3: CASSSYKQPQHF
DNA: TGTGCCAGCAGTTCTTACAAACAGCCCCAGCATTTT
J: TRBJ1-5
size: once
V: TRBV6-2/TRBV6-3
D: .

CDR3: CASSPGHSNDEQYF
DNA: TGTGCTAGCAGCCCGGGACACTCGAACGACGAGCAGTACTTC
J: TRBJ2-7
size: few
V: TRBV7-7
D: .

CDR3: CASSDGTGGPQPQHF
DNA: TGCGCCAGCAGTGACGGGACAGGGGGTCCTCAGCCCCAGCATTTT
J: TRBJ1-5
size: .
V: TRBV10-2
D: TRBD1

CDR3: CATSREQGVWGYTF
DNA: TGTGCCACCAGCAGAGAACAGGGAGTATGGGGCTACACCTTC
J: TRBJ1-2
size: .
V: TRBV15
D: .

CDR3: CASSYSTGRNYGYTF
DNA: TGTGCCAGCAGTTACTCGACAGGTCGGAACTATGGCTACACCTTC
J: TRBJ1-2
size: few
V: TRBV6-2/TRBV6-3
D: .

CDR3: CASSIDRLQGPGELFF
DNA: TGTGCCAGTAGTATAGATCGGTTGCAGGGCCCCGGGGAGCTGTTTTTT
J: TRBJ2-2
size: .
V: TRBV19
D: .

CDR3: CASSQDQGGRGSEAFF
DNA: TGCGCCAGCAGCCAAGATCAGGGGGGTCGGGGGAGTGAAGCTTTCTTT
J: TRBJ1-1
size: .
V: TRBV4-1
D: TRBD1

CDR3: CACPQGVGYTF
DNA: TGTGCCTGCCCGCAGGGGGTTGGCTACACCTTC
J: TRBJ1-2
size: .
V: TRBV30
D: TRBD1

CDR3: CASSLGGGAYTSTDTQYF
DNA: TGTGCCAGCAGCTTAGGCGGGGGGGCGTATACTAGCACAGATACGCAGTATTTT
J: TRBJ2-3
size: few
V: TRBV11-3
D: TRBD2

CDR3: CASSIGERAGGSPLHF
DNA: TGTGCCAGTAGTATAGGGGAAAGGGCAGGGGGCTCACCCCTCCACTTT
J: TRBJ1-6
size: .
V: TRBV19
D: TRBD1

CDR3: CASCKIVGTESYEQYF
DNA: TGTGCCAGCTGTAAAATCGTTGGGACAGAATCCTACGAGCAGTACTTC
J: TRBJ2-7
size: .
V: TRBV7-2
D: TRBD1

CDR3: CATSGAGEPQHF
DNA: TGTGCCACCAGTGGTGCAGGGGAGCCCCAGCATTTT
J: TRBJ1-5
size: .
V: TRBV24-1
D: .